The 26 T cell receptor beta chains given below trace back to one sample, sequenced in a study of blood T cell repertoires in COVID-19. Repertoires were generated with immunoSEQ multiplex PCR, while TCRdb's copy carries only in-frame clones and drops some. The sample carries around 60,000 clones, less than 90% recorded once. The sequenced sample consisted of peripheral blood. The receptors derive from a man aged 55 to 70 with COVID-19, enrolled during active disease.

The rearrangement uses TRBV7-9 and TRBJ1-1, with 9 bases identical to TRBD1. CDR1 SEHNR and CDR2 FQNEAQ come from the germline V gene (reference sequence). The CDR3 loop spans 16 amino acids. With 5 bases clipped from V and 10 bases from J, the junction kept 17 bases outside the gene matches. The DNA for the CDR3 is TGTGCCAGCAGCGCCCAGACAGGGGGGGCGAATTTTGGAGCTTTCTTT. Residues: CASSAQTGGANFGAFF.

The rearrangement links TRBV7-9 to TRBJ2-2; 10 nucleotides align to TRBD2. Per the germline V gene, CDR1 is SEHNR and CDR2 is FQNEAQ (reference sequence). The CDR3 has 16 residues. The trim removed 5 bases at V and 6 bases at J, leaving 9 bases unmatched. CDR3 region: CASSPVSGGTAGELFF. CDR3 DNA: TGTGCCAGCAGCCCAGTTAGCGGGGGGACGGCCGGGGAGCTGTTTTTT.

This chain joins TRBV6-5 and TRBJ2-5; TRBD1 might be the D (6 bases). V was shortened by 5 bases and J by 5 bases, with 18 bases between the two germline ends. Germline values: CDR1 MNHEY, CDR2 SVGAGI. The CDR3 has 15 residues. The CDR3: CASSNRQATLETQYF. CDR3 coding DNA: TGTGCCAGCAGTAACCGACAGGCGACTTTGGAGACCCAGTACTTC.

The rearrangement joins TRBV5-5 to TRBJ2-1; D unresolved. V lost 2 bases and J lost 9, with 9 bases in between. Germline lookup yields CDR1 SGHKS and CDR2 YYEKEE (reference sequence). The CDR3 is 12 amino acids. The CDR3 DNA sequence: TGTGCCAGCAGCTTAGTACGAGGTGAGCAGTTCTTC. Its protein is CASSLVRGEQFF.

The chain employs TRBV7-9 and TRBJ1-4; D possibly corresponds to TRBD1 (5 bases). The CDR3 runs 15 residues. Trimming cost V 6 bases and J 7 bases, with 18 bases left between them. Looked up from germline, CDR1 is SEHNR and CDR2 is FQNEAQ (reference sequence). CDR3 region: CASRPTGSGSEKLFF. CDR3 in DNA: TGTGCCAGCAGACCCACAGGATCCGGTAGTGAAAAACTGTTTTTT.

Concerning this clone itself: The junction shows a germline mismatch at one end, possibly a read error. The chain carries TRBV5-1 and TRBJ2-6; 9 nucleotides match TRBD2. This CDR3 comprises 16 residues. Germline lookup yields CDR1 SGHRS and CDR2 YFSETQ. The CDR3 region is CARRRGGDGSANVLTF. In nucleotides, the CDR3 is TGCGCCCGCAGGCGCGGGGGGGATGGGTCGGCCAACGTCCTGACTTTC. The variable domain in full, with the rest retrieved from reference TRBV5-1 and TRBJ2-6, is KAGVTQTPRYLIKTRGQQVTLSCSPISGHRSVSWYQQTPGQGLQFLFEYFSETQRNKGNFPGRFSGRQFSNSRSEMNVSTLELGDSALYLCARRRGGDGSANVLTFGAGSRLTVL.

This chain links TRBV7-9 with TRBJ2-3; 8 bases line up with TRBD2. Germline CDR1 reads SEHNR; CDR2 reads FQNEAQ (reference sequence). Trimming removed 4 bases from V and 6 bases from J; junction bases left unmatched: 9. The CDR3 runs 15 residues. The CDR3 protein is CASSSTGGPWDTQYF. Written as DNA, the CDR3 is TGTGCCAGCAGCTCGACGGGGGGGCCGTGGGATACGCAGTATTTT.

The table lists this clone with many counts. The V call is TRBV12-3 or TRBV12-4, the J call TRBJ2-7; 9 bases agree with TRBD1. The CDR3 is made up of 13 amino acids. The V segment lost 6 bases and the J segment 4 bases; nucleotides outside the gene matches: 4. CDR3 amino acids: CASRTGGGYEQYF. The CDR3 DNA reads TGTGCCAGCAGGACAGGGGGTGGATACGAGCAGTACTTC.

The chain has TRBV9 and TRBJ1-4; the match to TRBD1 covers 11 bases. CDR1 and CDR2 from the germline V gene are SGDLS and YYNGEE. Unmatched junction bases numbered 12, after V lost 0 bases and J lost 8 bases. The CDR3 has 18 amino acids. The CDR3 spells CASSVGTGGLLAREKLFF. The CDR3 nucleotides are TGTGCCAGCAGCGTAGGGACAGGGGGCTTGTTGGCAAGGGAAAAACTGTTTTTT.

The chain carries TRBV4-1 and TRBJ2-1; TRBD2 agrees at 7 bases. Germline assignment: CDR1 MGHRA and CDR2 YSYEKL. After removal of 0 bases from V and 6 bases from J, the junction contained 2 bases not matched to a gene. The CDR3 is 14 amino acids. CDR3 in DNA: TGCGCCAGCAGCCAAGAGCGGGGGTTCAATGAGCAGTTCTTC. The encoded protein is CASSQERGFNEQFF.

This clone was counted between two and nine times. The chain recombines TRBV18 with TRBJ2-3, with D perhaps TRBD2 (6 bases). The CDR3 covers 15 residues. V shed 6 bases and J shed 3 bases, with 16 bases lying between them. CDR1 KGHSH and CDR2 LQKENI come from the germline V gene. This CDR3 is CASSPARGNTDTQYF. The CDR3 DNA sequence: TGTGCCAGCTCTCCAGCGCGGGGAAATACAGATACGCAGTATTTT.

This clone was seen more than once but under ten times. The V call is TRBV19, the J call TRBJ2-7; possible D gene TRBD1, 5 bases. Germline V gives CDR1 LNHDA, CDR2 SQIVND (reference sequence). The CDR3 contains 13 residues. Between the trimmed V and J ends, which lost 3 bases and 4 bases, there was a span of 10 bases. The CDR3 DNA reads TGTGCCAGTAGTATTCTCCCAGGGTACGAGCAGTACTTC. It specifies CASSILPGYEQYF.

The count of this clone is one. The chain links TRBV7-3 to TRBJ2-3; D call uncertain. Trimming shortened V by 5 bases and J by 3 bases, and 9 bases separated the two germline ends. This CDR3 has 13 residues. Per the germline V gene, CDR1 is SGHTA and CDR2 is FQGTGA. The chain's CDR3 is CASSLILTDTQYF. The CDR3 nucleotides read TGTGCCAGCAGCCTCATACTGACAGATACGCAGTATTTT.

The J gene is TRBJ1-2, the V gene TRBV11-2, with D perhaps matching TRBD1 (6 bases). V lost 5 bases to trimming and J lost 8 bases, with 24 bases between them. CDR3 length equals 16 residues. Germline loops: CDR1 SGHAT, CDR2 FQNNGV. CDR3 bases: TGTGCCAGCAGCCCGGCAACGAGGGCAGGGGCAGAAGGCTACACCTTC. As protein: CASSPATRAGAEGYTF. Supplemented by reference TRBV11-2 and TRBJ1-2, the full variable domain reads EAGVAQSPRYKIIEKRQSVAFWCNPISGHATLYWYQQILGQGPKLLIQFQNNGVVDDSQLPKDRFSAERLKGVDSTLKIQPAKLEDSAVYLCASSPATRAGAEGYTFGSGTRLTVV.

This rearrangement joins TRBV3-1 (or the pseudogene TRBV3-2) to TRBJ2-2; TRBD2 matches at 8 bases. V lost 4 bases and J lost 5; bases outside the gene matches: 6. Germline assignment: CDR1 LGHDT and CDR2 YNNKEL (reference sequence). The CDR3 is 15 amino acids. CDR3 amino acids: CASSPPGLETGELFF. The CDR3 DNA follows: TGTGCCAGCAGCCCACCGGGACTAGAAACCGGGGAGCTGTTTTTT.

This clone came up once. The chain joins TRBV6-1 to TRBJ1-2; the match to TRBD1 covers 9 bases. Germline CDR1 MNHNS, CDR2 SASEGT. The length of the CDR3 is 17 residues. V lost 3 bases and J lost 8; bases outside the gene matches: 16. DNA for the CDR3: TGTGCCAGCAGTGAGCTAACCCGGAGGACAGGGGCGTACGGCTACACCTTC. Its translation is CASSELTRRTGAYGYTF.

This chain joins TRBV6-5 and TRBJ2-2; no clear D. The germline gives CDR1 MNHEY, CDR2 SVGAGI. The CDR3 totals 15 residues. Trimming cost V 2 bases and J 4 bases, with 11 bases left between them. In DNA form, the CDR3 reads TGTGCCAGCAGTTACATTCCCCCGGGCACCGGGGAGCTGTTTTTT. As protein: CASSYIPPGTGELFF.

The rearrangement links TRBV7-2 to TRBJ2-1, with D possibly matching TRBD2 (5 bases). Trimming removed 0 bases at V and 4 bases at J, with 10 bases between. In germline, CDR1 is SGHTA, CDR2 FQGNSA. The CDR3 runs to 15 residues. Here the CDR3 DNA reads TGTGCCAGCAGCTTAGCAGCGGATCTATACAATGAGCAGTTCTTC. Protein product: CASSLAADLYNEQFF. Full variable domain (outside the CDR3, taken from reference TRBV7-2 and TRBJ2-1): GAGVSQSPSNKVTEKGKDVELRCDPISGHTALYWYRQSLGQGLEFLIYFQGNSAPDKSGLPSDRFSAERTGGSVSTLTIQRTQQEDSAVYLCASSLAADLYNEQFFGPGTRLTVL.

This clone has more than one count but fewer than ten. This chain joins TRBV21-1 and TRBJ1-5; TRBD1, the D gene given by the table, was not confirmed from the DNA. TRBV21-1 is designated a pseudogene. This CDR3 comprises 18 residues. CDR3 sequence reads: CASTKCGQGGYSNQPQHF. CDR3 DNA sequence: TGTGCCAGCACCAAATGCGGACAGGGGGGCTATAGCAATCAGCCCCAGCATTTT.

The chain combines TRBV7-9 with TRBJ1-2; 7 bases agree with TRBD1. Unmatched junction bases numbered 1, after V lost 0 bases and J lost 6 bases. The CDR3 sequence is 13 residues long. Germline lookup yields CDR1 SEHNR and CDR2 FQNEAQ (reference sequence). The CDR3 sequence is CASSLAGGDGYTF. CDR3 nucleotide sequence: TGTGCCAGCAGCTTAGCAGGGGGCGATGGCTACACCTTC.

The chain joins TRBV19 to TRBJ2-2; the D gene is possibly TRBD2 (5 bases). With 7 bases removed from V and 6 bases from J, the gap between germline ends came to 15 bases. This CDR3 spans 14 amino acids. CDR1 is LNHDA and CDR2 is SQIVND in the germline V gene (reference sequence). This chain's CDR3 is CASTPRGRSGELFF. The CDR3 DNA reads TGTGCCAGTACCCCACGGGGTCGGTCCGGGGAGCTGTTTTTT.

This clone was counted a few times. V gene TRBV2 combines with J gene TRBJ2-7; no definite D call. Looked up from germline, CDR1 is SNHLY and CDR2 is FYNNEI. Trimming removed 6 bases at V and 3 bases at J, with 9 bases between. This CDR3 contains 12 residues. The CDR3 DNA reads as TGTGCCAGCAGGGAACAGAACTACGAGCAGTACTTC. Amino acids: CASREQNYEQYF.

This clone has only one observation. The chain is built from TRBV19 and TRBJ1-5, with a weak D call TRBD1 (6 bases). This CDR3 comprises 14 residues. With 3 bases removed from V and 7 bases from J, the gap between germline ends came to 13 bases. Germline loops: CDR1 LNHDA, CDR2 SQIVND (reference sequence). The CDR3 bases are TGTGCCAGTAGTATCGAACAGGGCGGGCAGCCCCAGCATTTT. Its protein product is CASSIEQGGQPQHF.

The chain employs TRBV12-5 and TRBJ2-3, with 7 nucleotides matching TRBD1. V lost 6 bases, J lost 1 base, and 4 bases stayed unmatched. In germline, CDR1 is LGHNT, CDR2 FRNRAP. This CDR3 is built from 14 residues. This chain's CDR3 is CASGQGQGTDTQYF. The CDR3 DNA is TGTGCTAGTGGCCAAGGACAGGGCACAGATACGCAGTATTTT.

This clone was detected only a few times. The chain recombines TRBV5-1 with TRBJ2-1; TRBD2 agrees at 9 bases. CDR1 and CDR2 from the germline V gene are SGHRS and YFSETQ. The V segment lost 1 base and the J segment 8 bases; nucleotides outside the gene matches: 7. This CDR3 contains 15 residues. The CDR3 region has the DNA TGCGCCAGCAGCTTGCAGCTAGCGGGACGCGATGAGCAGTTCTTC. This encodes CASSLQLAGRDEQFF.

This chain uses TRBV5-1 with TRBJ1-1, with D possibly being TRBD1 (5 bases). The CDR3 totals 15 residues. Germline assignment: CDR1 SGHRS and CDR2 YFSETQ. V dropped 6 bases and J dropped 0 bases, with 15 bases sitting between them. In DNA, the CDR3 is TGCGCCAGCAACCCAAAGACAGAGATGAACACTGAAGCTTTCTTT. This encodes CASNPKTEMNTEAFF.